These T cell receptor beta chains were read from a single sample in a study of T cell changes during pregnancy in multiple sclerosis. The protocol was immunoSEQ multiplex PCR, while the TCRdb copy is restricted to in-frame clones and leaves out a portion. The sample has about 64,000 clones, 90% seen once. The sequencing used peripheral blood, collected in the third trimester of pregnancy. These receptors originate from a female donor in good health, enrolled as a control in a pregnancy study. Both conserved end residues are part of each CDR3. The D gene is left open where the match is weak. Only part of the rows carry a size: once, few, many, or a class if the clone is expanded.

J: TRBJ2-4; D: TRBD2; size: -; V: TRBV27; DNA: TGTGCCAGCAGTCCTCTAGCGGGAGCTGGAAACATTCAGTACTTC; CDR3: CASSPLAGAGNIQYF
J: TRBJ2-1; D: -; size: once; V: TRBV7-9; DNA: TGTGCCAGCAGCTTAGTACGACAGAGATACAATGAGCAGTTCTTC; CDR3: CASSLVRQRYNEQFF
J: TRBJ2-7; D: TRBD2; size: -; V: TRBV4-3; DNA: TGCGCCAGCAGCCAAGGCCTCGGGGTTAGCGGGGGGTCCAGCTCCTACGAGCAGTACTTC; CDR3: CASSQGLGVSGGSSSYEQYF
J: TRBJ2-3; D: -; size: -; V: TRBV6-4; DNA: TGTGCCAGCGAGGCGGAAAGCACAGATACGCAGTATTTT; CDR3: CASEAESTDTQYF
J: TRBJ1-3; D: -; size: -; V: TRBV19; DNA: TGTGCCAGTAGTATACAAAGACAGGTCTCTGGAAACACCATATATTTT; CDR3: CASSIQRQVSGNTIYF
J: TRBJ2-3; D: TRBD2; size: -; V: TRBV5-1; DNA: TGCGCCAGCAGCTTCGGCGACCCTAGCGGGTTTTCCACAGATACGCAGTATTTT; CDR3: CASSFGDPSGFSTDTQYF
J: TRBJ2-7; D: TRBD2; size: -; V: TRBV19; DNA: TGTGCCAGTAGCCCCAGCGGTCGGACTAGCGGGAGGGGTAGCTCCTACGAGCAGTACTTC; CDR3: CASSPSGRTSGRGSSYEQYF
J: TRBJ1-3; D: -; size: -; V: TRBV7-2; DNA: TGTGCCAGCAGCTTAATCGGGTCCTACGGTGGAAACACCATATATTTT; CDR3: CASSLIGSYGGNTIYF
J: TRBJ2-2; D: TRBD1; size: -; V: TRBV30; DNA: TGTGCCTGGAGCCCAAACCTGGGACAGGGCCGGACCGGGGAGCTGTTTTTT; CDR3: CAWSPNLGQGRTGELFF
J: TRBJ2-7; D: -; size: -; V: TRBV5-1; DNA: TGCGCCAGCAGCCCAGGGTCCCTGAACTCCTACGAGCAGTACTTC; CDR3: CASSPGSLNSYEQYF
J: TRBJ2-3; D: TRBD1; size: -; V: TRBV25-1; DNA: TGTGCCAGCTCAAAAAGGACAGGGGGCCCAGATACGCAGTATTTT; CDR3: CASSKRTGGPDTQYF
J: TRBJ2-3; D: TRBD2; size: -; V: TRBV11-3; DNA: TGTGCCAGCAGCTTAGCGGCTAGCGGTCCGGATACGCAGTATTTT; CDR3: CASSLAASGPDTQYF
J: TRBJ2-7; D: TRBD1; size: -; V: TRBV13; DNA: TGTGCCAGCAGCTTACAGGGACAGGGAAGTTACGAGCAGTACTTC; CDR3: CASSLQGQGSYEQYF
J: TRBJ2-2; D: -; size: -; V: TRBV19; DNA: TGTGCCAGTAGTATAGCCCAGGGAAGACACGGGGAGCTGTTTTTT; CDR3: CASSIAQGRHGELFF
J: TRBJ1-2; D: TRBD1; size: once; V: TRBV29-1; DNA: TGCAGCGCGAACAGGGGCCGGGATGGCTACACCTTC; CDR3: CSANRGRDGYTF
J: TRBJ1-4; D: -; size: -; V: TRBV7-9; DNA: TGTGCCAGCAGCTTGGGGGCCCGAGCTATGTTTTTT; CDR3: CASSLGARAMFF
J: TRBJ2-7; D: TRBD1; size: -; V: TRBV6-1; DNA: TGTGCCAGCAGTGAAGTGGGACAGAACTACGAGCAGTACTTC; CDR3: CASSEVGQNYEQYF
J: TRBJ2-1; D: -; size: -; V: TRBV10-3; DNA: TGTGCCATCACCCCCGTGGCAGACTCCTACAATGAGCAGTTCTTC; CDR3: CAITPVADSYNEQFF
J: TRBJ1-4; D: TRBD1; size: -; V: TRBV6-5; DNA: TGTGCCAGCAGACCCGGACAGGGATGGGGTGAAAAACTGTTTTTT; CDR3: CASRPGQGWGEKLFF
J: TRBJ1-3; D: -; size: -; V: TRBV10-3; DNA: TGTGCCATCACGGGCTCTGGAAACACCATATATTTT; CDR3: CAITGSGNTIYF
J: TRBJ2-4; D: -; size: -; V: TRBV21-1; DNA: TGTGCCAGCAGCAGCCGCAAACTAGCCAAAAACATTCAGTACTTC; CDR3: CASSSRKLAKNIQYF
J: TRBJ1-5; D: -; size: -; V: TRBV7-2; DNA: TGTGCCAGCAGCGTAGCCGACGGACAGCTTAATAGCAATCAGCCCCAGCATTTT; CDR3: CASSVADGQLNSNQPQHF
J: TRBJ2-7; D: TRBD2; size: -; V: TRBV27; DNA: TGTGCCAGCATCCAGACCGGGACTAGCGGGAATTACGAGCAGTACTTC; CDR3: CASIQTGTSGNYEQYF
J: TRBJ2-5; D: TRBD2; size: -; V: TRBV29-1; DNA: TGCAGCGTTGTGGTTAGCGGGTACCAAGAGACCCAGTACTTC; CDR3: CSVVVSGYQETQYF
J: TRBJ2-7; D: TRBD2; size: -; V: TRBV11-2; DNA: TGTGCCAGCAGCCCGCGGGGGGGCGCGTCTTACGAGCAGTACTTC; CDR3: CASSPRGGASYEQYF
J: TRBJ1-2; D: -; size: -; V: TRBV30; DNA: TGTGCCTGGAGTGCGGGGGTATTCGGTGGCTACACCTTC; CDR3: CAWSAGVFGGYTF
J: TRBJ1-2; D: -; size: once; V: TRBV5-1; DNA: TGCGCCAGCAGCTTGGGAAGGGGTATTGGCTATGGCTACACCTTC; CDR3: CASSLGRGIGYGYTF
J: TRBJ2-2; D: -; size: -; V: TRBV6-4; DNA: TGTGCCAGCAGTTTTGAGATGCCCGGGGAGCTGTTTTTT; CDR3: CASSFEMPGELFF
J: TRBJ2-7; D: TRBD1; size: -; V: TRBV10-3; DNA: TGTGCCATGGGACAGGGGGGCAACGAGCAGTACTTC; CDR3: CAMGQGGNEQYF
J: TRBJ1-5; D: -; size: once; V: TRBV27; DNA: TGTGCCAGCAGGCCCGCCGGCGGGCATCAGCCCCAGCATTTT; CDR3: CASRPAGGHQPQHF
J: TRBJ1-2; D: -; size: once; V: TRBV7-9; DNA: TGTGCCAGCAGCCCTTCTTCCGCGGGGTATGGCTACACCTTC; CDR3: CASSPSSAGYGYTF
J: TRBJ2-7; D: -; size: -; V: TRBV7-2; DNA: TGTGCCAGCAGCCCCAGAGGGGACTTTAGCTACGAGCAGTACTTC; CDR3: CASSPRGDFSYEQYF
J: TRBJ1-4; D: TRBD1; size: once; V: TRBV5-5; DNA: TGTGCCAGCAGCTCAGCGACAGGGGTCCTTGAAAGGGAACTGTTTTTT; CDR3: CASSSATGVLERELFF
J: TRBJ2-2; D: -; size: -; V: TRBV9; DNA: TGTGCCAGCAGCGTTACGGGGGGCACCCCCACCGGGGAGCTGTTTTTT; CDR3: CASSVTGGTPTGELFF
J: TRBJ1-1; D: -; size: -; V: TRBV29-1; DNA: TGCAGCGTTGAAGGCCGGAGCTTGAACACTGAAGCTTTCTTT; CDR3: CSVEGRSLNTEAFF
J: TRBJ2-7; D: TRBD1; size: -; V: TRBV30; DNA: TGTGCCTGGTCCTCCGGGACAGGGTCCTACGAGCAGTACTTC; CDR3: CAWSSGTGSYEQYF
J: TRBJ2-3; D: -; size: -; V: TRBV5-1; DNA: TGCGCCAGCAGCTTGGGAGAGGCTGAAGATACGCAGTATTTT; CDR3: CASSLGEAEDTQYF
J: TRBJ1-4; D: TRBD1; size: -; V: TRBV5-6; DNA: TGTGCCAGCAGCCGAAGGGGCCAGGGGGTAAGGGAAAAACTGTTTTTT; CDR3: CASSRRGQGVREKLFF
J: TRBJ1-2; D: -; size: -; V: TRBV15; DNA: TGTGCCACCAGCGTCGTCTCTCGCACCTTC; CDR3: CATSVVSRTF
J: TRBJ2-5; D: -; size: -; V: TRBV2; DNA: TGTGCCGCCAGGGGGGTAAGAGAGACCCAGTACTTC; CDR3: CAARGVRETQYF
J: TRBJ2-3; D: -; size: -; V: TRBV18; DNA: TGTGCCAGCTCTCTGTACACAGATACGCAGTATTTT; CDR3: CASSLYTDTQYF
J: TRBJ1-2; D: TRBD1; size: -; V: TRBV19; DNA: TGTGCCAGTAGCAGGGACAGGCTGAACTATGGCTACACCTTC; CDR3: CASSRDRLNYGYTF
J: TRBJ2-5; D: -; size: -; V: TRBV19; DNA: TGTGCCAGTAGTGACACTAGGGGGGAGACCCAGTACTTC; CDR3: CASSDTRGETQYF